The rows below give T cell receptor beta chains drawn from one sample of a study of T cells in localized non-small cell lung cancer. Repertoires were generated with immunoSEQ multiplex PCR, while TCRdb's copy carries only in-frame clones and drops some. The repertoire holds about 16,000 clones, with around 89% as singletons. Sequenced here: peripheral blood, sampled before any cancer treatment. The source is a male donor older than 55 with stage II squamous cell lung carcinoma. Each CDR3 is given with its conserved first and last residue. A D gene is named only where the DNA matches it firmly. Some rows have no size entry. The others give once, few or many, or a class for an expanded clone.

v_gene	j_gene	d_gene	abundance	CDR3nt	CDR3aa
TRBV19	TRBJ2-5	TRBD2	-	TGTGCCAGTGGCTTCGGGAGGGCCAGGGAGACCCAGTACTTC	CASGFGRARETQYF
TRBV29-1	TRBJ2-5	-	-	TGCAGCGTTGAAGATGGGGGGAGAGAGACCCAGTACTTC	CSVEDGGRETQYF
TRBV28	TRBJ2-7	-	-	TGTGCCAGCAGTAAGGGGCCGTCGCTGTACGAGCAGTACTTC	CASSKGPSLYEQYF
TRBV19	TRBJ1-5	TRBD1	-	TGTGCCAGTAGTATCAGGGGGCAAGTGAAAAAGCCCCAGCATTTT	CASSIRGQVKKPQHF
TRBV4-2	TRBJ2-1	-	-	TGTGCCAGCAGCCAAGAACGATGGGGACTTTATGAGCAGTTCTTC	CASSQERWGLYEQFF
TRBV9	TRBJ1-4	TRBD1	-	TGTGCCAGCAGCGCCCCTCGGGACAGAACTAATGAAAAACTGTTTTTT	CASSAPRDRTNEKLFF
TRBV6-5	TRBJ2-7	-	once	TGTGCCAGCAGTTACACGGAGAGAACCTACGAGCAGTACTTC	CASSYTERTYEQYF
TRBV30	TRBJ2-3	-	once	TGTGCCTGGAGTACGGGGGTCACAGATACGCAGTATTTT	CAWSTGVTDTQYF
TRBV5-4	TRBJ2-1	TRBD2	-	TGTGCCAGCAGCTTGAAGCGACTAGCGGTGAACAATGAGCAGTTCTTC	CASSLKRLAVNNEQFF
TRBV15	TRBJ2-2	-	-	TGTGCCACCAGCAGAGATCTGCACACCGGGGAGCTGTTTTTT	CATSRDLHTGELFF
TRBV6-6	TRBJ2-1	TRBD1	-	TGTGCCAGCAACCCGGGACAGGGAGCCTACAATGAGCAGTTCTTC	CASNPGQGAYNEQFF
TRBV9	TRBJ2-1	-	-	TGTGCCAGCAGTCATAACAGGGCTAGCTCCTACAATGAGCAGTTCTTC	CASSHNRASSYNEQFF
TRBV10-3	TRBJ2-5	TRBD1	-	TGTGCCATCAGTCCTACAGGGGCAGAGACCCAGTACTTC	CAISPTGAETQYF
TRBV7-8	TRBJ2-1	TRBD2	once	TGTGCCAGCAGCCCCCTAAGCGGGAGGGCCGAGTTCTTC	CASSPLSGRAEFF
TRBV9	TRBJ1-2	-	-	TGTGCCAGCAGCGTACATTACAGGGGCTACACCTTC	CASSVHYRGYTF
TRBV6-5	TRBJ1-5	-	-	TGTGCCAGCAGTTCCCGGAGTTTCAATCAGCCCCAGCATTTT	CASSSRSFNQPQHF
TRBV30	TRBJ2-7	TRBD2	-	TGTGCCTGGAGTATCTTAAACCTTGGGACTAGCGGGGTCTACGAGCAGTACTTC	CAWSILNLGTSGVYEQYF
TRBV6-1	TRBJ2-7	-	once	TGTGCCAGCAATGAGTGGATTGTTTACGAGCAGTACTTC	CASNEWIVYEQYF
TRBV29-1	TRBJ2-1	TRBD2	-	TGCAGCGTTGACGGGACTAGGGTGAATGAGCAGTTCTTC	CSVDGTRVNEQFF
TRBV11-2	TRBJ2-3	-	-	TGTGCCAGCAGCTTAGCTCTTCACACAGATACGCAGTATTTT	CASSLALHTDTQYF
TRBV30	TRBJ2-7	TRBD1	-	TGTGCCTGGAGGTTGACCAGGGGGAGCGAGCAGTACTTC	CAWRLTRGSEQYF
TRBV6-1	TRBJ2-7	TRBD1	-	TGTGCCAGCAGTGAAGTTAGGACAGGGTTGTACGAGCAGTACTTC	CASSEVRTGLYEQYF
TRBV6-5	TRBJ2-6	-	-	TGTGCCAGCAGTTACTCTGGGGCCAACGTCCTGACTTTC	CASSYSGANVLTF
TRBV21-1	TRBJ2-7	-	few	TGTGCCAGCAGCAAAGTAACTAGGACTAGCGGAGGGTTGAGCTCCTACGAGCAGTACTTC	CASSKVTRTSGGLSSYEQYF
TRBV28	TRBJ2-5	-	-	TGTGCCAGCAGGCACCGGGCCGGGACCCAGTACTTC	CASRHRAGTQYF
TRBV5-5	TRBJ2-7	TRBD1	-	TGTGCCAGCAGCTTGGATAGACAGGGCGTATTCGAGCAGTACTTC	CASSLDRQGVFEQYF
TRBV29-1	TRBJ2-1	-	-	TGCAGCGTAGACCTCGGCGAGACGAGCTCCTACAATGAGCAGTTCTTC	CSVDLGETSSYNEQFF
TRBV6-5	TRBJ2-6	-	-	TGTGCCAGCAGTTACTTTGCGGCTGGGGCCAACGTCCTGACTTTC	CASSYFAAGANVLTF
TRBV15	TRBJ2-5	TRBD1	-	TGTGCCACCAGCAGAGATACTGGAGACAGGGGGCAGTACTTC	CATSRDTGDRGQYF
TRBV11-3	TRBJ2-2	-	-	TGTGCCAGCAGCTTAGTGAACACCGGGGAGCTGTTTTTT	CASSLVNTGELFF
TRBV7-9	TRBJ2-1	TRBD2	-	TGTGCCAGCAGCTCCTCCTCGGCGGGAGAGTACAATGAGCAGTTCTTC	CASSSSSAGEYNEQFF
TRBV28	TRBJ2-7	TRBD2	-	TGTGCCAGCAGTGGGGGACTAGCGGGAGGCAAACCCTACGAGCAGTACTTC	CASSGGLAGGKPYEQYF
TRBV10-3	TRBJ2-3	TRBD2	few	TGTGCCATCAGTGAGTTCCTAACGACTAGCGGGGTACGGGAAGCAGATACGCAGTATTTT	CAISEFLTTSGVREADTQYF
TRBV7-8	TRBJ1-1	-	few	TGTGCCAGCAGCTTACAGGGGATAGCTTTCTTT	CASSLQGIAFF
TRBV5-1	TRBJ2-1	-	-	TGCGCCAGCAGCTGGGCGGAGTACTACAATGAGCAGTTCTTC	CASSWAEYYNEQFF
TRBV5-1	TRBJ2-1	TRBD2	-	TGCGCCAGCGGACTAGCGGGAGGGTCCTACAATGAGCAGTTCTTC	CASGLAGGSYNEQFF
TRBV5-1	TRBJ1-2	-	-	TGTGCCAGCAGCTTGGACGGGCAGGGGAGCTATGGCTACACCTTC	CASSLDGQGSYGYTF
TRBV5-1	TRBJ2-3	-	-	TGCGCCAGCAGCTTTTGGGGCGGGGGCCCGAGCACAGATACGCAGTATTTT	CASSFWGGGPSTDTQYF
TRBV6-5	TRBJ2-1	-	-	TGTGCCAGCAGTAGATTTGTTTCAGGGGATGAGCAGTTCTTC	CASSRFVSGDEQFF
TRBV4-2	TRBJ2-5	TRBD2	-	TGTGCCAGCAGCCAAGATCACTCAGCGGGAGGGCGGGAGACCCAGTACTTC	CASSQDHSAGGRETQYF
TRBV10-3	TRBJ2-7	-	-	TGTGCCATCAGATCCAGCTCCTACGAGCAGTACTTC	CAIRSSSYEQYF